These T cell receptor beta chains were read from a single sample in a study of blood T cell repertoires in COVID-19. The method was immunoSEQ multiplex PCR; TCRdb's version includes in-frame clones alone and lacks a portion of them. The sample shows 94,000 or so clones, 70% to 90% of them seen only once. The sequencing sample was made of peripheral blood. The receptors were gathered from a woman between 65 and 79 years old with acute or convalescent COVID-19. Each CDR3 is given with its conserved first and last residue. The order of the fields is J gene, V gene, clone size, D gene, CDR3 DNA, CDR3 protein. The D gene is left open where the match is weak. Clone size appears in some rows only: once, few, many, or a class for an expanded clone.

j_call: TRBJ2-4
v_call: TRBV3-1/TRBV3-2
clone_size: -
d_call: TRBD2
cdr3_nt: TGTGCCAGCAGCCATGAAACGGGACTAGGTTTCATTCAGTACTTC
cdr3_aa: CASSHETGLGFIQYF

j_call: TRBJ1-2
v_call: TRBV6-1
clone_size: -
d_call: TRBD1
cdr3_nt: TGTGCCAGCAGGACAGGGATGGGGGCCTATGGCTACACCTTC
cdr3_aa: CASRTGMGAYGYTF

j_call: TRBJ1-2
v_call: TRBV11-2
clone_size: -
d_call: TRBD1
cdr3_nt: TGTGCCAGCAGCTTAGAGGACAGGGAAGGATATGGCTACACCTTC
cdr3_aa: CASSLEDREGYGYTF

j_call: TRBJ2-2
v_call: TRBV27
clone_size: -
d_call: TRBD1
cdr3_nt: TGTGCCAGCACCCCCGGTGGTCACAGGGGCACCGGGGAGCTGTTTTTT
cdr3_aa: CASTPGGHRGTGELFF

j_call: TRBJ2-3
v_call: TRBV18
clone_size: -
d_call: -
cdr3_nt: TGTGCCAGCTCACAGGAGGCCGTAGGGGGTACGCAGTATTTT
cdr3_aa: CASSQEAVGGTQYF

j_call: TRBJ1-4
v_call: TRBV9
clone_size: -
d_call: -
cdr3_nt: TGTGCCAGCAGCGCCGAGCGCGGGGGGCAGTTTGCTGAAAAACTGTTTTTT
cdr3_aa: CASSAERGGQFAEKLFF

j_call: TRBJ2-3
v_call: TRBV7-2
clone_size: once
d_call: -
cdr3_nt: TGTGCCAGCAGCTCCTACTTTTGGGCGGGGGCGGCAGATACGCAGTATTTT
cdr3_aa: CASSSYFWAGAADTQYF

j_call: TRBJ1-1
v_call: TRBV6-1
clone_size: -
d_call: -
cdr3_nt: TGTGCCAGCAGTGGACCCCTTGCGGGTCTGAACACTGAAGCTTTCTTT
cdr3_aa: CASSGPLAGLNTEAFF

j_call: TRBJ2-7
v_call: TRBV27
clone_size: -
d_call: TRBD1
cdr3_nt: TGTGCCAGCAGGCCAAGGGACAGGGGGCTTACCTACGAGCAGTACTTC
cdr3_aa: CASRPRDRGLTYEQYF

j_call: TRBJ2-2
v_call: TRBV7-2
clone_size: -
d_call: -
cdr3_nt: TGTGCCAGCAGCTCGAGCCTAGTGGGAGCAAAAACCGGGGAGCTGTTTTTT
cdr3_aa: CASSSSLVGAKTGELFF

j_call: TRBJ2-1
v_call: TRBV5-4
clone_size: -
d_call: TRBD2
cdr3_nt: TGTGCCAGCAGCTTGGTCGGGACTAGGAATGAGCAGTTCTTC
cdr3_aa: CASSLVGTRNEQFF

j_call: TRBJ2-1
v_call: TRBV21-1
clone_size: -
d_call: -
cdr3_nt: TGTGCCAGCAGCAAAGAAAGGGGGACTAGCGGGAGGAGCTACAATGAGCAGTTCTTC
cdr3_aa: CASSKERGTSGRSYNEQFF

j_call: TRBJ2-1
v_call: TRBV11-3
clone_size: -
d_call: TRBD2
cdr3_nt: TGTGCCAGCAGCTCCGGGACTAGCGGGAGAAACTACAATGAGCAGTTCTTC
cdr3_aa: CASSSGTSGRNYNEQFF

j_call: TRBJ1-5
v_call: TRBV2
clone_size: -
d_call: -
cdr3_nt: TGTGCCAGCAGTGATCTCTCAGGGCTCGCTCAGCATTTT
cdr3_aa: CASSDLSGLAQHF

j_call: TRBJ2-5
v_call: TRBV5-3
clone_size: -
d_call: -
cdr3_nt: TGTGCCAGAAGCTTAAACTCTCCCAACGAAGAGACCCAGTACTTC
cdr3_aa: CARSLNSPNEETQYF